Below, 6 T cell receptor beta chains from the same sample are listed, as sequenced in a study of CD8 T cells in ankylosing spondylitis. Study-level results: Seemingly distinctive of ankylosing spondylitis blood was a TCR beta motif formed by eight highly homologous variants.

Their antigens remain unidentified. One entry per CDR3 protein results from TCRdb running MiXCR on the 5' RACE reads. Of 400,000 or so distinct CDR3 sequences detected, approximately 26% appear once; the ten largest clones hold roughly 0.9%. The sequenced sample was blood, either unsorted or a sorted T cell fraction (not recorded which). Receptors originate from a male donor with ankylosing spondylitis.

This clonotype has more than one count but fewer than ten. This rearrangement joins TRBV2 to TRBJ2-3; 8 positions match TRBD1. The germline V gene encodes CDR1 SNHLY and CDR2 FYNNEI. The CDR3 totals 14 residues. The V gene end was trimmed by 6 bases and the J gene end by 5 bases; junction bases not matched to a gene: 7. The CDR3 bases are TGTGCCAGCAGCGTGGGGACAGGTATAGATACGCAGTATTTT. This translates into CASSVGTGIDTQYF.

The chain is built from TRBV6-1 and TRBJ2-1; D perhaps matches TRBD1 (6 bases). Trimming shortened V by 8 bases and J by 6 bases, and 17 bases separated the two germline ends. The CDR3 runs to 14 residues. CDR1 is MNHNS and CDR2 is SASEGT in the germline V gene. DNA for the CDR3: TGTGCCAGCGGCCGGGGCAGGGGAATCAATGAGCAGTTCTTC. It is translated as CASGRGRGINEQFF.

The J gene is TRBJ2-3, the V gene TRBV5-1; TRBD2 matches 7 bases. The J segment lost 2 bases and the V segment lost 3 bases, leaving 9 bases of the junction unmatched. Per the germline V gene, CDR1 is SGHRS and CDR2 is YFSETQ. The CDR3 extends over 16 amino acids. The CDR3 sequence: CASSWGLSENTDTQYF. DNA of the CDR3: TGCGCCAGCAGCTGGGGACTATCGGAAAACACAGATACGCAGTATTTT.

J is TRBJ2-1 and V is TRBV15; perhaps TRBD1 as D (6 bases). The CDR3 runs 17 residues. V was cut by 1 base and J by 3 bases, with 16 bases left in between. Germline CDR1 LNHNV, CDR2 YYDKDF (reference sequence). CDR3 DNA sequence: TGTGCCACCAGCAGAGGAACCTTGGGACAAGTCTACAATGAGCAGTTCTTC. It is translated as CATSRGTLGQVYNEQFF.

This clonotype was seen a handful of times. This sequence joins TRBV10-3 and TRBJ2-3; D gene unclear. The length of the CDR3 is 13 residues. The V and J ends lost 10 bases and 5 bases respectively, with 16 bases between them. CDR1 is ENHRY, CDR2 SYGVKD, per germline. The CDR3 DNA is TGTGCCACCTGGGATGGGCGGTTAGATACGCAGTATTTT. It yields the protein CATWDGRLDTQYF.

This clonotype was recorded a few times. This chain links TRBV10-3 with TRBJ2-3; no definite D call. Germline loops: CDR1 ENHRY, CDR2 SYGVKD. The germline V and J ends were trimmed by 7 bases and 2 bases, with 13 bases remaining between them. The CDR3 has 14 residues. DNA of the CDR3: TGTGCCATCAAGGCAGGACCTTCCACAGATACGCAGTATTTT. Translation gives CAIKAGPSTDTQYF.